This T cell receptor beta chain appears in the sequencing data of a study (dated 2022 in TCRdb). Overall study outcomes, separate from this receptor: According to the authors, more investigation is needed, including longitudinal sampling and evaluation of a control group.

Comment on this clone: Its recognized antigen is unknown. No quality values exist for individual bases; no much larger clone is one base distant.

For TCR beta sequencing, genomic DNA was taken from unsorted PBMCs, and those PBMCs had been isolated from peripheral blood. Survey-level sequencing on the immunoSEQ platform was used to profile TCR beta chain repertoires. As for the original processing: Repertoire diversity was quantified by the inverse Simpson index, and CDR3 amino acid length spectratypes and V-J pairing frequencies were compared. To annotate clonotypes specific to SARS-CoV-2, CMV, influenza A and EBV, TCR beta CDR3 sequences were compared against VDJdb. Here the immuneACCESS table is served through TCRdb, limited to in-frame sequences with V and J called. Missing clones are a known gap in these copies; in checked studies unresolved V genes cover under half, and the rest lacks a known reason. That table supplies the V and J calls and clone size; D and trimming were determined from the DNA. A total of approximately 70,000 clones appear in this sample, approximately 92% of them only once. Jointly, the top ten make up roughly 4.2% of the sample.

CDR1 and CDR2 are read off the germline V gene as MNHNS and SASEGT. The CDR3, from cysteine to phenylalanine, totals 17 residues. Solely the CDR3 DNA is kept, with 51 bases framed from the first base. V is pared back by 1 base and J by 2 bases, with 15 bases lying between the germline termini. Material for sequencing was PBMCs. The TCR originated in a man aged 40-50 years with rheumatoid arthritis. Recombination connected TRBV6-1 to TRBJ1-5; the D gene is unclear. The encoded CDR3 is CASSEELGRRGNQPQHF. The sequenced DNA is TGTGCCAGCAGTGAAGAGTTAGGGAGGAGAGGCAATCAGCCCCAGCATTTT.